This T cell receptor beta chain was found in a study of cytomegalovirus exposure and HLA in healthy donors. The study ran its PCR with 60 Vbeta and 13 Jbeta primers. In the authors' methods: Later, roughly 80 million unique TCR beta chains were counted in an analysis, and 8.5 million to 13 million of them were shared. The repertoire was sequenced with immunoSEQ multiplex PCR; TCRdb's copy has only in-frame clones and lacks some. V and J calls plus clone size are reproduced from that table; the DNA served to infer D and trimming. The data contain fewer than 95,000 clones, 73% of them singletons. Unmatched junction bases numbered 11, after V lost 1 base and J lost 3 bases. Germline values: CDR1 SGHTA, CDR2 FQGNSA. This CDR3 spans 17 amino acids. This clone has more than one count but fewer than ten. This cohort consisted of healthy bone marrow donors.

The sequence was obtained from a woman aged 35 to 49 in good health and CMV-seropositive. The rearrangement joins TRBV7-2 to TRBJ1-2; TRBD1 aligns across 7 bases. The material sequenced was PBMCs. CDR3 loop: CASSLVAELQGYYGYTF. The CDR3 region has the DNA TGTGCCAGCAGCTTAGTCGCAGAACTACAGGGGTACTATGGCTACACCTTC.